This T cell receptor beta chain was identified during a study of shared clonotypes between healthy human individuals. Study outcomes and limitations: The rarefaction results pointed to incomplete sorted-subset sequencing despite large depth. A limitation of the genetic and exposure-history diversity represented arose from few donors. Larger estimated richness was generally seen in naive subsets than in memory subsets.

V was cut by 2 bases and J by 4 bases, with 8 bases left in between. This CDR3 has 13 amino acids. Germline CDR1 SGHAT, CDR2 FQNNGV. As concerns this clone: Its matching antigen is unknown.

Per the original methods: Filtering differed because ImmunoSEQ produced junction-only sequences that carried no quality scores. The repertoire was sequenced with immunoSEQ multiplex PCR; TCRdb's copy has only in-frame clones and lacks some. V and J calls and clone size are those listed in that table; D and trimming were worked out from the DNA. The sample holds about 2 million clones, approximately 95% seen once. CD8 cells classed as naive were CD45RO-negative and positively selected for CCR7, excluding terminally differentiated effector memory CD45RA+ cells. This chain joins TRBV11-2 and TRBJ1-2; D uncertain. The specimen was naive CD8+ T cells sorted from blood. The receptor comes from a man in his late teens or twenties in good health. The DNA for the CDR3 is TGTGCCAGCAGCTTACGAGCGGGCTATGGCTACACCTTC. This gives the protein CASSLRAGYGYTF.